This T cell receptor beta chain was sequenced during a study of OX40 agonist ivuxolimab in advanced cancers. Study-wide context: Patients received intravenous ivuxolimab every 2 weeks at 0.01 to 10 mg/kg. Patients assigned to dose escalation were diagnosed with hepatocellular carcinoma, melanoma, renal cell or head and neck cancer.

Deletions cut 3 bases from V and 5 bases from J, with 20 bases between. Germline V gene lookup returns CDR1 SGHTA and CDR2 FQGNSA. This CDR3 contains 16 residues. The timepoints at which blood was sampled were baseline, cycle 4 day 1, and cycle 7 day 1. The table came from immunoSEQ multiplex PCR; TCRdb's copy has only in-frame clones and leaves some out. The sample contains about 22,000 clones, approximately 91% of which appear only once. Sample: CD4+ or CD8+ T cells sorted from blood, taken in a trial of the OX40 agonist ivuxolimab. The TCR originated in an adult with an advanced solid tumor such as melanoma, head and neck, liver or kidney cancer. V and J are TRBV7-2 and TRBJ2-7; D is possibly TRBD2 (5 bases). CDR3 coding DNA: TGTGCCAGCAGCTTTTGGGAAAGCGGCAATGTGGACGAGCAGTACTTC. This codes for CASSFWESGNVDEQYF.